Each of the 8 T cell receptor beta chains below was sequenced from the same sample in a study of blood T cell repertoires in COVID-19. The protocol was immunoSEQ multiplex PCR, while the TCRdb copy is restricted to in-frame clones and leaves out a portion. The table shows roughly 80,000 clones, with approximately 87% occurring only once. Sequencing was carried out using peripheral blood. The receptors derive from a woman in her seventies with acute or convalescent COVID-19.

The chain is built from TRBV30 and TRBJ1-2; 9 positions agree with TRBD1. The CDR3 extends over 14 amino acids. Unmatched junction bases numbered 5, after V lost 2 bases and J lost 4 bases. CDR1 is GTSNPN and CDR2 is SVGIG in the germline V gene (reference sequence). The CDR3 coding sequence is TGTGCCTGGAGTCGGGACAGGGCGGGCTATGGCTACACCTTC. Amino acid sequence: CAWSRDRAGYGYTF.

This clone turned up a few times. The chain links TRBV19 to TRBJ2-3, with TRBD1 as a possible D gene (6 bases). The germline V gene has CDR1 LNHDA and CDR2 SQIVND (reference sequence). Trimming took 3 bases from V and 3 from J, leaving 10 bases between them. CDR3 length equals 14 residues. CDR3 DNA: TGTGCCAGTAGTATCCGACAGGTTACAGATACGCAGTATTTT. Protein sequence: CASSIRQVTDTQYF.

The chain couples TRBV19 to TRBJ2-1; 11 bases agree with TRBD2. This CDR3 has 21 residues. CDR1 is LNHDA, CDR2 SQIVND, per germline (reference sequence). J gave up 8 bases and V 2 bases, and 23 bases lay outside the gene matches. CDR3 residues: CASSIKVLAGDTIFGFDEQFF. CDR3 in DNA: TGTGCCAGTAGTATAAAGGTACTAGCGGGAGACACAATCTTTGGTTTCGATGAGCAGTTCTTC.

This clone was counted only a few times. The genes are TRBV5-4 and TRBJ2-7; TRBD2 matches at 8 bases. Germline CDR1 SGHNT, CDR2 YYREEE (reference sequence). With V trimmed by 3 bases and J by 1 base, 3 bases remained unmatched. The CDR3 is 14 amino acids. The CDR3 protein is CASSYSGMSYEQYV. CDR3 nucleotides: TGTGCCAGCAGCTATAGCGGGATGTCCTACGAGCAGTACGTC.

This CDR3 reads CASSYPTGISNSPLHF. The CDR3 region has the DNA TGTGCCAGCAGTTATCCGACAGGGATCAGTAATTCACCCCTCCACTTT. The rearrangement joins TRBV6-2 or TRBV6-3 to TRBJ1-6, with 7 bases matching TRBD1. J gave up 6 bases and V 3 bases, and 8 bases lay outside the gene matches. The CDR3 extends over 16 amino acids. The germline V gene has CDR1 MNHEY and CDR2 SVGEGT.

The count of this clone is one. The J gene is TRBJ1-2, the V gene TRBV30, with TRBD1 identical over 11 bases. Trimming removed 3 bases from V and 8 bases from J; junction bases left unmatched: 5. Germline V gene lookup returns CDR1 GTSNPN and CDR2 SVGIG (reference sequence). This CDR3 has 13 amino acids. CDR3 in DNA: TGTGCCTGGAGCCAGGGACAGGGGGTGGGCTACACCTTC. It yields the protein CAWSQGQGVGYTF.

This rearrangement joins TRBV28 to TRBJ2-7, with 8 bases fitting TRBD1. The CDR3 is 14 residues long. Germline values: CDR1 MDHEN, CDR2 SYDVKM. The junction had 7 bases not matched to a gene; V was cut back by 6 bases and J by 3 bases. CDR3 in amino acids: CASRGTGEGYEQYV. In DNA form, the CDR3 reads TGTGCCAGCAGGGGGACAGGTGAAGGCTACGAGCAGTACGTC.

CDR3 bases: TGTGCCAGCAGCCCGGCAGGGGGGAGTAGGGGTAATGAGCAGTTCTTC. This translates into CASSPAGGSRGNEQFF. This chain links TRBV5-4 with TRBJ2-1, with D possibly TRBD1 on 7 matching bases. CDR3 length: 16 amino acids. In germline, CDR1 is SGHNT, CDR2 YYREEE (reference sequence). Trimming pared 4 bases from V and 7 bases from J, leaving 21 bases between.